These 21 T cell receptor beta chains came from one sample sequenced in a study of cytomegalovirus exposure and HLA in healthy donors. PCR was performed using 60 Vbeta and 13 Jbeta primers. The data were produced by immunoSEQ multiplex PCR, yet TCRdb's version contains in-frame clones alone and is incomplete. Seen here are some 140,000 clones, approximately 79% observed once, and the top ten hold about 0.91%. The sequenced material came from PBMCs. All receptors come from a man between 18 and 29 years old in good health and CMV-seronegative.

For the CDR3, the DNA is TGTGCCAGCTCTCCGGACAGGGACTATGGCTACACCTTC. This translates into CASSPDRDYGYTF. J is TRBJ1-2 and V is TRBV18; 8 bases align to TRBD1. Per the germline V gene, CDR1 is KGHSH and CDR2 is LQKENI. J gave up 3 bases and V 6 bases, and 3 bases lay outside the gene matches. The CDR3 contains 13 residues.

For the CDR3, the DNA is TGCGCCAGCAGCCTCGGAGGGACGGGGAGCAGTCCACCCCTCCACTTT. Its protein is CASSLGGTGSSPPLHF. The rearrangement links TRBV5-1 to TRBJ1-6, with TRBD1 as a possible D gene (5 bases). Trimming removed 4 bases from V and 11 bases from J, with 22 bases in between. From germline, CDR1 is SGHRS and CDR2 YFSETQ. The CDR3 sequence is 16 residues long.

The CDR3 protein is CASSPEPRQGGGYTF. CDR3 nucleotides: TGTGCCAGTAGTCCCGAACCAAGACAGGGAGGTGGCTACACCTTC. The V and J genes are TRBV19 and TRBJ1-2; TRBD1 matches at 7 bases. V was clipped by 5 bases and J by 7 bases; unmatched bases: 13. This CDR3 region has 15 residues. Germline V gene data show CDR1 as LNHDA and CDR2 as SQIVND (reference sequence).

This clone occurred a few times. The CDR3 DNA follows: TGTGCCAGCAGTGAAGATATCAGACTAGCCAGTTGGGGGGAGCAGTACTTC. Protein sequence: CASSEDIRLASWGEQYF. The chain joins TRBV6-1 to TRBJ2-7; 7 nucleotides line up with TRBD2. This CDR3 comprises 17 residues. With 1 base clipped from V and 7 bases from J, the junction kept 16 bases outside the gene matches. In germline, CDR1 is MNHNS, CDR2 SASEGT.

The V call is TRBV12-5, the J call TRBJ1-3; D is unclear. From germline, CDR1 is LGHNT and CDR2 FRNRAP. The CDR3 sequence is 16 residues long. Trimming took 0 bases from V and 0 from J, leaving 9 bases between them. CDR3 residues: CASGLVQSFSGNTIYF. CDR3 DNA: TGTGCTAGTGGTTTGGTACAGTCGTTCTCTGGAAACACCATATATTTT.

The genes are TRBV29-1 and TRBJ1-4; D uncertain. V dropped 4 bases and J dropped 2 bases, with 8 bases sitting between them. CDR1 is SQVTM and CDR2 is ANQGSEA in the germline V gene. This CDR3 is built from 13 residues. The DNA for the CDR3 is TGCAGCGTTGGGAGGAGTACTAATGAAAAACTGTTTTTT. This translates into CSVGRSTNEKLFF.

The J gene is TRBJ1-1, the V gene TRBV10-3; D is unclear. With 0 bases removed from V and 4 bases from J, the gap between germline ends came to 12 bases. The CDR3 has 15 residues. CDR1 and CDR2 (germline): ENHRY, SYGVKD. CDR3 sequence: CAISESLPGSTEAFF. DNA for the CDR3: TGTGCCATCAGTGAGTCTCTACCGGGTAGCACTGAAGCTTTCTTT.

The chain is built from TRBV4-3 and TRBJ1-5; tentative D call: TRBD1 (6 bases). V shed 0 bases and J shed 5 bases, with 14 bases lying between them. Germline CDR1 is LGHNA and CDR2 is YSLEER. The CDR3 is made up of 16 amino acids. CDR3 coding DNA: TGCGCCAGCAGCCAAGATTCGGCGCCAGGGGATCAGCCCCAGCATTTT. This translates into CASSQDSAPGDQPQHF.

The chain carries TRBV25-1 and TRBJ1-2; no firm D call. The CDR3 sequence is 15 residues long. CDR1 and CDR2 (germline): MGHDK, SYGVNS. V was shortened by 6 bases and J by 6 bases, with 20 bases between the two germline ends. The DNA for the CDR3 is TGTGCCAGCAGCCGTTTGTTCGGAGGAGAGGATGGCTACACCTTC. Its protein product is CASSRLFGGEDGYTF.

This chain connects TRBV7-8 to TRBJ1-2; possibly TRBD1 for D (6 bases). Trimming took off 6 bases at V and 8 bases at J, with 22 bases between the two ends. This CDR3 has 15 residues. The V gene's germline CDR1 is SGHVS and CDR2 FQNEAQ. CDR3: CASRSRGEGDFGYTF. The CDR3 nucleotides read TGTGCCAGCAGATCCCGGGGGGAGGGGGATTTCGGCTACACCTTC.

V gene TRBV2 combines with J gene TRBJ2-1; 7 bases fit TRBD1. There are 12 residues in the CDR3. J was trimmed by 6 bases and V by 11 bases; bases with no gene match: 7. CDR1 is SNHLY, CDR2 FYNNEI, per germline. DNA for the CDR3: TGTGCCGGTTCGGGACAGTTCAATGAGCAGTTCTTC. It encodes CAGSGQFNEQFF.

This chain links TRBV30 with TRBJ2-7; unclear D gene. The germline V gene encodes CDR1 GTSNPN and CDR2 SVGIG (reference sequence). CDR3 length: 13 residues. Trimming cost V 2 bases and J 10 bases, with 18 bases left between them. The DNA of the CDR3 is TGTGCCTGGAGTAGATTGTTGTTGGAGTCTCAGTACTTC. Protein product: CAWSRLLLESQYF.

The J gene is TRBJ2-7, the V gene TRBV4-1; 7 bases align to TRBD1. The CDR3 consists of 16 residues. CDR1 MGHRA and CDR2 YSYEKL come from the germline V gene. V lost 1 base, J lost 1 base, and 7 bases stayed unmatched. The CDR3 DNA follows: TGCGCCAGCAGCCAAGGGGCCGGGACAGTATCCTACGAGCAGTACTTC. As protein: CASSQGAGTVSYEQYF.

The rearrangement links TRBV7-9 to TRBJ1-1; D unclear. V gave up 1 base and J gave up 1 base, with 7 bases separating them. The CDR3 extends over 14 amino acids. In germline, CDR1 is SEHNR, CDR2 FQNEAQ (reference sequence). The CDR3 reads CASSLDGSNTEAFF. The CDR3, as DNA: TGTGCCAGCAGCTTAGACGGGTCGAACACTGAAGCTTTCTTT.

This clone was counted between two and nine times. The chain carries TRBV5-1 and TRBJ1-1; possibly TRBD1 for D (5 bases). V shed 4 bases and J shed 5 bases, with 15 bases lying between them. This CDR3 has 14 amino acids. Germline CDR1 is SGHRS and CDR2 is YFSETQ. CDR3 nucleotides: TGCGCCAGCAGCGCAGATTGGGGGGGTACTGAAGCTTTCTTT. Encoded protein: CASSADWGGTEAFF.

The V and J genes are TRBV7-9 and TRBJ2-7, with a tentative D call TRBD2 (6 bases). CDR1 and CDR2 from the germline V gene are SEHNR and FQNEAQ (reference sequence). Trimming shortened V by 0 bases and J by 3 bases, and 15 bases separated the two germline ends. This CDR3 region has 16 residues. CDR3 DNA: TGTGCCAGCAGCTTAGCGCGGGAAAACAAACGCTACGAGCAGTACTTC. Amino acids: CASSLARENKRYEQYF. The full variable domain, completed using reference TRBV7-9 and TRBJ2-7, is DTGVSQNPRHKITKRGQNVTFRCDPISEHNRLYWYRQTLGQGPEFLTYFQNEAQLEKSRLLSDRFSAERPKGSFSTLEIQRTEQGDSAMYLCASSLARENKRYEQYFGPGTRLTVT.

This rearrangement joins TRBV20-1 to TRBJ2-5; the match to TRBD1 covers 7 bases. The DNA end lines up better with TRBJ2-7; the J call may be wrong. The CDR3 is 11 residues long. From germline, CDR1 is DFQATT and CDR2 SNEGSKA (reference sequence). CDR3 residues: CSAGTEYEQYF. The DNA of the CDR3 is TGCAGTGCTGGGACAGAGTACGAGCAGTACTTC.

The genes are TRBV9 and TRBJ2-1; TRBD2 agrees at 11 bases. J was trimmed by 4 bases and V by 2 bases; bases with no gene match: 5. The CDR3 sequence is 16 residues long. Germline CDR1 SGDLS, CDR2 YYNGEE. CDR3 coding DNA: TGTGCCAGCAGCGTGCTAGCGGGGGGCCTTTACAATGAGCAGTTCTTC. Protein sequence: CASSVLAGGLYNEQFF. Full variable domain (missing parts from reference TRBV9 and TRBJ2-1): DSGVTQTPKHLITATGQRVTLRCSPRSGDLSVYWYQQSLDQGLQFLIQYYNGEERAKGNILERFSAQQFPDLHSELNLSSLELGDSALYFCASSVLAGGLYNEQFFGPGTRLTVL.

The chain uses TRBV7-9 and TRBJ1-4, with D maybe TRBD1 (6 bases). Germline V lookup: CDR1 SEHNR, CDR2 FQNEAQ (reference sequence). CDR3 length: 14 amino acids. Trimming shortened V by 5 bases and J by 7 bases, and 14 bases separated the two germline ends. CDR3 in DNA: TGTGCCAGCAGCGACCACGGGACACGTGAAAAACTGTTTTTT. Translating it yields CASSDHGTREKLFF.

The chain has TRBV5-1 and TRBJ1-2; 9 positions match TRBD1. Trimming took 4 bases from V and 1 from J; bases not matched to a gene: 2. The CDR3 length is 14 residues. Germline lookup yields CDR1 SGHRS and CDR2 YFSETQ. Here the CDR3 reads CASSRGQGNYGYTF. DNA for the CDR3: TGCGCCAGCAGCCGGGGACAGGGTAACTATGGCTACACCTTC.

This clone was detected a few times. The CDR3 nucleotides are TGCGCCAGCAGCTCTCCGGGGGACACTGAAGCTTTCTTT. This sequence encodes CASSSPGDTEAFF. This sequence joins TRBV5-1 and TRBJ1-1; D is possibly TRBD1 (5 bases). CDR1 is SGHRS and CDR2 is YFSETQ in the germline V gene. The CDR3 spans 13 residues. V lost 3 bases and J 3 bases, leaving 9 bases between the germline ends. The variable domain in full, completed from reference TRBV5-1 and TRBJ1-1, reads KAGVTQTPRYLIKTRGQQVTLSCSPISGHRSVSWYQQTPGQGLQFLFEYFSETQRNKGNFPGRFSGRQFSNSRSEMNVSTLELGDSALYLCASSSPGDTEAFFGQGTRLTVV.